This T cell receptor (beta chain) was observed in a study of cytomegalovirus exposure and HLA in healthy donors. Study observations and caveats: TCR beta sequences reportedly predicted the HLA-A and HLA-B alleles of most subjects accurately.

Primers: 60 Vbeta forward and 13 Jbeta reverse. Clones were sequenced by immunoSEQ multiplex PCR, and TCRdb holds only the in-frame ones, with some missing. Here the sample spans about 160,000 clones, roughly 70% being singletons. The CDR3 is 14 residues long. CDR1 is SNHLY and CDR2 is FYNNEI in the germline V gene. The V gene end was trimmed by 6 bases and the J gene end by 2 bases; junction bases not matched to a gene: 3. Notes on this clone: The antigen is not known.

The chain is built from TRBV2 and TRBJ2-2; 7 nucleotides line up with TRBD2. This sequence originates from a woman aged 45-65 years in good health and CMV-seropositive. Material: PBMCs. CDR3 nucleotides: TGTGCCAGCAGGCGACTAGCCAACACCGGGGAGCTGTTTTTT. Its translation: CASRRLANTGELFF. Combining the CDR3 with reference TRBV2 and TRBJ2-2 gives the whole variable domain EPEVTQTPSHQVTQMGQEVILRCVPISNHLYFYWYRQILGQKVEFLVSFYNNEISEKSEIFDDQFSVERPDGSNFTLKIRSTKLEDSAMYFCASRRLANTGELFFGEGSRLTVL.